Below are 12 T cell receptor beta chains sequenced from a single sample in a study of blood T cell repertoires in COVID-19. Generated by immunoSEQ multiplex PCR, the TCRdb table keeps only in-frame clones and is missing some. The repertoire holds about 100,000 clones, with approximately 86% as singletons. Sequencing was done on a sample of peripheral blood. Receptors originate from a human donor in a cohort sampled during active COVID-19.

The chain has TRBV12-2 and TRBJ2-1; TRBD2 is the table's D call and was not checked against the DNA. TRBV12-2 is an annotated pseudogene. The CDR3 covers 17 residues. In DNA, the CDR3 is TGTGCAAGTCGCTCACCGACTAGCGGGAGTGTTAAGAATGAGCAGTTCTTC. Its translation is CASRSPTSGSVKNEQFF.

The chain combines TRBV19 with TRBJ2-7; possibly TRBD2 for D (6 bases). V dropped 9 bases and J dropped 3 bases, with 18 bases sitting between them. This CDR3 comprises 14 residues. The germline V gene encodes CDR1 LNHDA and CDR2 SQIVND (reference sequence). CDR3 nucleotides: TGTGCCAGCTCTTCGCGGGGCTTTGTCTACGAGCAGTACTTC. Translating gives CASSSRGFVYEQYF.

This clone was counted only a few times. The chain recombines TRBV2 with TRBJ1-4; TRBD1 matches 7 bases. The trim removed 3 bases at V and 4 bases at J, leaving 5 bases unmatched. The CDR3 loop spans 15 amino acids. CDR1 is SNHLY, CDR2 FYNNEI, per germline. The CDR3 DNA reads TGTGCCAGCAGTGATGGGGGACAGATTAATGAAAAACTGTTTTTT. Translation: CASSDGGQINEKLFF.

The CDR3 is CAISAQVGTSGTVGELFF. CDR3 DNA sequence: TGTGCCATCAGTGCGCAGGTGGGGACTAGCGGAACAGTTGGGGAGCTGTTTTTT. The chain couples TRBV10-3 to TRBJ2-2; 11 bases fit TRBD2. V shed 4 bases and J 8 bases; nucleotides not matched to a gene: 15. The CDR3 is 18 amino acids. The germline V gene encodes CDR1 ENHRY and CDR2 SYGVKD.

This chain links TRBV7-6 with TRBJ2-1; 9 bases map to TRBD2. Germline assignment: CDR1 SGHVS and CDR2 FNYEAQ. Trimming removed 1 base from V and 1 base from J; junction bases left unmatched: 2. CDR3 size: 16 residues. CDR3 nucleotide sequence: TGTGCCAGCAGCTTAGGGCGGGAGGGATCCTACAATGAGCAGTTCTTC. This translates into CASSLGREGSYNEQFF.

The chain has TRBV30 and TRBJ1-2; D gene unclear. Trimming took off 5 bases at V and 2 bases at J, with 18 bases between the two ends. The CDR3 extends over 15 amino acids. Germline CDR1 reads GTSNPN; CDR2 reads SVGIG (reference sequence). CDR3 in DNA: TGTGCCTGGGGCGTGGTCGGAGGCCTGAACTATGGCTACACCTTC. It specifies CAWGVVGGLNYGYTF.

This clone has a handful of counts. The V gene is TRBV2, the J gene TRBJ2-1; TRBD2 is a possible D gene (5 bases). Deletions cut 6 bases from V and 4 bases from J, with 16 bases between. Germline-derived CDR1 and CDR2 are SNHLY and FYNNEI. This CDR3 is 15 amino acids long. The CDR3 reads CASSGGREIYNEQFF. The CDR3 DNA sequence: TGTGCCAGCAGCGGAGGACGCGAAATTTACAATGAGCAGTTCTTC.

The CDR3 region is CASSGGPGVGYEQYF. The CDR3 DNA is TGCGCCAGCAGCGGCGGTCCAGGGGTTGGCTACGAGCAGTACTTC. J is TRBJ2-7 and V is TRBV5-1; possible D gene TRBD1, 6 bases. The CDR3 consists of 15 residues. Germline-derived CDR1 and CDR2 are SGHRS and YFSETQ. Trimming shortened V by 4 bases and J by 3 bases, and 17 bases separated the two germline ends.

V usage is TRBV2 and J usage is TRBJ2-3; a possible D gene is TRBD1 (5 bases). The ends were cut back, 6 bases at V and 0 bases at J, with 7 bases in the middle. Per the germline V gene, CDR1 is SNHLY and CDR2 is FYNNEI. CDR3 length: 13 residues. The DNA of the CDR3 is TGTGCCAGCAGGACAGATAGCACAGATACGCAGTATTTT. Protein sequence: CASRTDSTDTQYF.

The V and J genes are TRBV7-9 and TRBJ2-7; D is perhaps TRBD2 (5 bases). This CDR3 comprises 12 residues. Trimming pared 4 bases from V and 7 bases from J, leaving 11 bases between. Germline V CDR1 and CDR2: SEHNR, FQNEAQ (reference sequence). This CDR3 reads CASSWRPGEQYF. In nucleotides, the CDR3 is TGTGCCAGCAGCTGGAGACCGGGAGAGCAGTACTTC.

The table lists this clone with a count of one. The rearrangement uses TRBV4-3 and TRBJ2-7; 10 bases line up with TRBD2. The CDR3 runs to 16 residues. V lost 0 bases and J lost 2; bases outside the gene matches: 4. Germline loops: CDR1 LGHNA, CDR2 YSLEER. The CDR3: CASSQDPSGSTYEQYF. CDR3 coding DNA: TGCGCCAGCAGCCAAGATCCTAGCGGGAGTACCTACGAGCAGTACTTC.

CDR3 loop: CASSPWTERTSRYYNEQFF. For the CDR3, the DNA is TGTGCCAGCAGTCCCTGGACGGAGAGGACTAGCAGATACTACAATGAGCAGTTCTTC. The J gene is TRBJ2-1, the V gene TRBV27; 8 nucleotides match TRBD2. V was pared by 5 bases and J by 3 bases, with 18 bases of the junction left unmatched. CDR1 is MNHEY, CDR2 SMNVEV, per germline (reference sequence). The CDR3 has 19 amino acids.